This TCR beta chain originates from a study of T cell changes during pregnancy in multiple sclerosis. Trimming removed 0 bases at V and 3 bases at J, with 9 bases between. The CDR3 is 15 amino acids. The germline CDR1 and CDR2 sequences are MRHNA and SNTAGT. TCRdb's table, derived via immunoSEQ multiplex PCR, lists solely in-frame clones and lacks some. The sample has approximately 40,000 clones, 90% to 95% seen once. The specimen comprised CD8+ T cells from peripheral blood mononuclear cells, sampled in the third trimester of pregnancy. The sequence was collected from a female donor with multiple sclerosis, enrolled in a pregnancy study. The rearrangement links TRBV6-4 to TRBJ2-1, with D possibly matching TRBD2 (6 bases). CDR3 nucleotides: TGTGCCAGCAGTGACTCGGCTAGCGACTACAATGAGCAGTTCTTC. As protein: CASSDSASDYNEQFF.